Here is one T cell receptor beta chain with its context. This receptor's antigen is unknown. Qualities for individual bases were not recorded, and no much larger clone is one base off. The junction shows trimming of 5 bases on V and 11 bases on J, and the gene matches do not reach 18 bases of it. CDR1 and CDR2 are drawn from the germline V gene: MDHEN, SYDVKM. Taken from cysteine to phenylalanine, the CDR3 has 16 residues. Only CDR3 DNA is held: 48 bases, read in frame from base 1. The donors were some 36 Caucasian individuals from Russia, aged roughly 6 to 95 years, who were systemically healthy. Around 9.8 milliliters of peripheral blood were collected from each donor into EDTA-treated Vacutainer tubes. Ficoll-Paque density-gradient centrifugation was used to isolate PBMCs, with at least 6.5 million per sample. Total RNA, at least 6 micrograms per sample, was extracted from PBMCs with Trizol reagent. The percentages of naive CD45RAhigh/CD27high T cells were determined by flow cytometry on a PBMC aliquot from every donor.

The record originates from a study of blood T cells in healthy people across ages (dated by TCRdb to between 2014 and 2017). About the study as a whole: In model experiments, template switching captured roughly one uniquely barcoded TCR beta cDNA molecule for every two T cells. To avoid experimental bias, donors of different ages were distributed randomly across sequencing lanes. The donors were split into four age groups: young (average around 15 years), middle-aged (about 40), aged (more than 55) and long-lived (under 90). For two donors (one aged 18 to 30 and one aged 80 or older), the study analyzed two additional independent replicas of 1 million unique cDNA reads from the same blood draw. Using deep sequencing normalized with unique cDNA molecular identifiers, the study measured how TCR beta repertoire diversity changes with age. Paper-wide results and their limitations: Because profiling used bulk unsorted PBMCs, naive and antigen-experienced compartments could not be compared conclusively. Observed TCR beta diversity per million T cells fell roughly linearly with age, and a significant reduction was already apparent by age around 39. Estimates of total diversity based on one million sequenced T cells were considered lower bounds and underestimates. The percentage of naive T cells measured by flow cytometry correlated strongly with observed TCR beta diversity. Because the CMV infection status of the donors was unknown, age-related changes in expanded clonotypes may potentially have been confounded. Compared with the aged group, the long-lived group had more naive CD4+ T cells, fewer expanded clones and increased TCR diversity, a pattern suggesting age selection.

Library generation was performed with 5' RACE. Sequencing was performed on an Illumina HiSeq 2500. A second PCR of about 6 to 12 cycles was run with a J-beta primer mix and a sample-barcoded 5' primer. A template-switch 5' adaptor carrying 12 random nucleotides introduced a unique molecular identifier onto each TCR beta cDNA molecule. At least 3 million CDR3-containing paired-end reads were obtained from each sample. First-strand cDNA was synthesized from all RNA with the Mint cDNA synthesis kit, primed by a TRBC-specific oligonucleotide. Following uracil-DNA glycosylase treatment, all cDNA underwent a first 18-cycle PCR with the universal primers M1SS and BC2_uni_R. The published analysis was carried out like this. Each sample was normalized by randomly selecting 1 million high-quality reads, each carrying a distinct molecular identifier. Reads sharing molecular identifiers were discarded rather than binned into consensus sequences. CDR3 identification, clonotype clustering and error correction used MiTCR with a Q25 quality threshold and the strictest error-elimination algorithm. A nonparametric unseen species model using Euler transformation provided a lower-bound estimate of total TCR beta diversity. Through fastp at Q25 and MiXCR, TCRdb rebuilt clones from the public reads, retaining in-frame beta chains. Every distinct CDR3 protein forms one entry, paired with its most common genes and DNA. The V and J calls here are based on TCRdb, not the publication. Across this sample there are more than 700,000 distinct CDR3 sequences, with around half seen only once. The top ten clones comprise 15% to 20% of the sample.

This TCR was sampled from an elderly man in good health. Sample: blood. Rearrangement joined TRBV28 to TRBJ2-5, with TRBD2 identical over 9 junction bases. The DNA reads as follows: TGTGCCAGCAGTCCTCTTTTAGCGGGAGAAGACAATGAGCAGTACTTC. It translates as CASSPLLAGEDNEQYF.